Listed here are 26 T cell receptor beta chains from one sample, sequenced in a study of blood T cells in healthy people across ages. Combining a sample-barcoded 5' primer with a J-beta primer mix, a second PCR ran for roughly 7 to 11 cycles. TCRdb redid the calling of the 5' RACE reads with MiXCR, one entry per CDR3 protein. The data contain 700,000 to 800,000 distinct CDR3 sequences, roughly 45% of them singletons. The sample taken for sequencing was blood. These TCRs come from a woman aged 55-75 years in good health.

V gene TRBV27 combines with J gene TRBJ1-4; D may be TRBD1 (5 bases). Germline V gives CDR1 MNHEY, CDR2 SMNVEV (reference sequence). This CDR3 comprises 13 residues. V lost 6 bases to trimming and J lost 8 bases, with 13 bases between them. The CDR3 loop reads CASSTVGGEKLFF. The CDR3 nucleotides are TGTGCCAGCAGCACGGTGGGGGGGGAAAAACTGTTTTTT.

The chain carries TRBV9 and TRBJ2-2; the match to TRBD1 covers 7 bases. V was clipped by 3 bases and J by 3 bases; unmatched bases: 2. The CDR3 covers 14 residues. Germline CDR1 is SGDLS and CDR2 is YYNGEE. The CDR3 protein is CASSATGHTGELFF. In DNA, the CDR3 is TGTGCCAGCAGCGCGACAGGGCACACCGGGGAGCTGTTTTTT.

The CDR3 DNA follows: TGTGCCAGCAGCGGCCCCGCGCTAGCGGGAGGGCCCTCCGAAGAGACCCAGTACTTC. It specifies CASSGPALAGGPSEETQYF. The V gene is TRBV12-3 or TRBV12-4, the J gene TRBJ2-4; the match to TRBD2 covers 12 bases. The J call may be faulty, since TRBJ2-5 better matches the DNA end. This CDR3 has 19 residues.

The rearrangement uses TRBV5-1 and TRBJ2-3; no clear D. This CDR3 region has 12 residues. CDR1 and CDR2 (germline): SGHRS, YFSETQ. The V and J ends lost 2 bases and 6 bases respectively, with 7 bases between them. In DNA, the CDR3 is TGCGCCAGCAGCTTTGAGACGGATACGCAGTATTTT. The encoded protein is CASSFETDTQYF. Filled out from reference TRBV5-1 and TRBJ2-3, the complete variable domain reads KAGVTQTPRYLIKTRGQQVTLSCSPISGHRSVSWYQQTPGQGLQFLFEYFSETQRNKGNFPGRFSGRQFSNSRSEMNVSTLELGDSALYLCASSFETDTQYFGPGTRLTVL.

The rearrangement uses TRBV12-3 or TRBV12-4 and TRBJ1-2, with 9 bases lining up with TRBD1. The CDR3 loop spans 16 amino acids. The V segment lost 5 bases and the J segment 3 bases; nucleotides outside the gene matches: 10. The CDR3 loop is CASSPPETGGYYGYTF. The CDR3 DNA sequence: TGTGCCAGCAGTCCCCCCGAGACAGGGGGTTACTATGGCTACACCTTC.

About this clonotype: An end of the junction does not agree with germline; a read error may underlie this. V gene TRBV5-1 combines with J gene TRBJ2-1; 14 nucleotides agree with TRBD2. CDR3 length: 14 residues. Germline CDR1 is SGHRS and CDR2 is YFSETQ. Written as DNA, the CDR3 is TGCGCCAGCGGCTTGGGACTAGCGGGAGTTGAGCAGTTCTTC. Its protein product is CASGLGLAGVEQFF.

This sequence joins TRBV27 and TRBJ2-3; D perhaps matches TRBD1 (5 bases). Between the trimmed V and J ends, which lost 5 bases and 8 bases, there was a span of 14 bases. Germline V gene sequence: CDR1 MNHEY, CDR2 SMNVEV (reference sequence). The CDR3 loop spans 13 amino acids. This CDR3 is CASSGQGMGTQYF. The CDR3 DNA follows: TGTGCCAGCAGTGGGCAGGGAATGGGTACGCAGTATTTT.

This chain links TRBV20-1 with TRBJ2-1; 7 bases agree with TRBD1. The V and J ends lost 4 bases and 6 bases, in that order; junction bases with no gene match: 9. The length of the CDR3 is 14 residues. Germline V gives CDR1 DFQATT, CDR2 SNEGSKA (reference sequence). The CDR3 nucleotides read TGCAGTGCTACCCGGGACAGTAGGGGCAATGAGCAGTTCTTC. Amino acid sequence: CSATRDSRGNEQFF.

This clonotype was observed many times. This sequence joins TRBV28 and TRBJ1-4; a weak D match, TRBD1 (5 bases). Trimming pared 2 bases from V and 10 bases from J, leaving 14 bases between. The CDR3 totals 14 residues. Germline lookup yields CDR1 MDHEN and CDR2 SYDVKM. In DNA, the CDR3 is TGTGCCAGCAGTTTAGCTACAGGCCGTGGAAAACTGTTTTTT. Translating it yields CASSLATGRGKLFF.

This clonotype was counted between two and nine times. The CDR3, as DNA: TGCGCCAGCAGCCAAGTGGGGGCGGGAGTAGATACGCAGTATTTT. The encoded protein is CASSQVGAGVDTQYF. This chain connects TRBV4-3 to TRBJ2-3, with D perhaps matching TRBD2 (7 bases). The CDR3 totals 15 residues. CDR1 is LGHNA, CDR2 YSLEER, per germline. V was pared by 1 base and J by 5 bases, with 13 bases between.

J is TRBJ2-1 and V is TRBV27; 8 bases fit TRBD2. The CDR3 has 14 amino acids. V was clipped by 5 bases and J by 5 bases; unmatched bases: 5. Germline V CDR1 and CDR2: MNHEY, SMNVEV (reference sequence). The CDR3 is CASSGSGNNNEQFF. In DNA form, the CDR3 reads TGTGCCAGCAGTGGTAGCGGGAACAACAATGAGCAGTTCTTC.

The table lists this clonotype with a few counts. The chain couples TRBV2 to TRBJ2-3; D ambiguous. The CDR3 has 11 residues. Germline V gene lookup returns CDR1 SNHLY and CDR2 FYNNEI. Trimming took off 7 bases at V and 5 bases at J, with 7 bases between the two ends. CDR3 nucleotides: TGTGCCAGCAAGATGGAAGATACGCAGTATTTT. Residues: CASKMEDTQYF. Looking up the rest from reference TRBV2 and TRBJ2-3 gives the full variable domain: EPEVTQTPSHQVTQMGQEVILRCVPISNHLYFYWYRQILGQKVEFLVSFYNNEISEKSEIFDDQFSVERPDGSNFTLKIRSTKLEDSAMYFCASKMEDTQYFGPGTRLTVL.

This clonotype was picked up a small number of times. The chain has TRBV7-9 and TRBJ2-7; TRBD2 matches 7 bases. The CDR3 loop spans 17 amino acids. J lost 3 bases, V lost 3 bases, and 14 bases had no gene match. Per germline, CDR1 SEHNR and CDR2 FQNEAQ (reference sequence). The CDR3 sequence is CASSFGGGYEIIYEQYF. CDR3 DNA: TGTGCCAGCAGCTTTGGGGGGGGTTACGAAATCATCTACGAGCAGTACTTC.

This clonotype was seen only a few times. The rearrangement links TRBV4-3 to TRBJ2-1; 9 positions agree with TRBD1. CDR1 and CDR2 (germline): LGHNA, YSLEER. The CDR3 has 14 amino acids. V dropped 4 bases and J dropped 5; count of bases not matched to a gene: 3. The CDR3 region is CASSRDRGNNEQFF. For the CDR3, the DNA is TGCGCCAGCAGCCGCGACAGGGGGAACAATGAGCAGTTCTTC.

The chain is built from TRBV12-3 or TRBV12-4 and TRBJ2-3, with D maybe TRBD1 (5 bases). V lost 8 bases and J 2 bases, leaving 11 bases between the germline ends. This CDR3 is built from 13 residues. Written as DNA, the CDR3 is TGTGCCAGCGGTGGGGCCTACACAGATACGCAGTATTTT. It yields the protein CASGGAYTDTQYF.

The chain links TRBV7-9 to TRBJ2-5; D is perhaps TRBD2 (7 bases). CDR1 is SEHNR, CDR2 FQNEAQ, per germline (reference sequence). Trimming shortened V by 3 bases and J by 6 bases, and 20 bases separated the two germline ends. The CDR3 has 16 residues. The DNA for the CDR3 is TGTGCCAGCAGCTTGGGGGCGGGGGACACCTCCCAGACCCAGTACTTC. Its translation: CASSLGAGDTSQTQYF.

V gene TRBV11-2 combines with J gene TRBJ1-3; D not certain. V was trimmed by 2 bases and J by 2 bases, leaving 19 bases between them. The CDR3 loop spans 18 amino acids. From germline, CDR1 is SGHAT and CDR2 FQNNGV. The CDR3 loop reads CASSLITGLNEAGNTIYF. Here the CDR3 DNA reads TGTGCCAGCAGCTTAATAACGGGCCTTAACGAGGCTGGAAACACCATATATTTT.

The chain recombines TRBV9 with TRBJ1-1; a weak D match, TRBD1 (5 bases). Trimming stripped 2 bases from V and 0 bases from J, with 17 bases between. CDR1 is SGDLS and CDR2 is YYNGEE in the germline V gene. This CDR3 region has 17 residues. The CDR3 nucleotides are TGTGCCAGCAGCGTTGGGATTCGGGGCAACTTGAACACTGAAGCTTTCTTT. It codes for CASSVGIRGNLNTEAFF.

V gene TRBV11-2 combines with J gene TRBJ2-1, with D perhaps matching TRBD2 (5 bases). The CDR3 totals 15 residues. CDR1 and CDR2 from the germline V gene are SGHAT and FQNNGV. The V and J ends lost 0 bases and 4 bases respectively, with 10 bases between them. This chain's CDR3 is CASSLDLGEYNEQFF. The CDR3 coding sequence is TGTGCCAGCAGCTTAGATCTCGGGGAATACAATGAGCAGTTCTTC.

J is TRBJ2-6 and V is TRBV29-1, with TRBD1 identical over 8 bases. This CDR3 has 15 amino acids. CDR1 is SQVTM, CDR2 ANQGSEA, per germline. V gave up 5 bases and J gave up 2 bases; unmatched junction bases: 5. In DNA form, the CDR3 reads TGCAGCGTTAAGGCAGGGGGCACTGGGGCCAACGTCCTGACTTTC. This gives the protein CSVKAGGTGANVLTF.

This clonotype was counted only a few times. This chain uses TRBV6-5 with TRBJ1-2; D is unclear. The V and J ends lost 0 bases and 2 bases respectively, with 10 bases between them. This CDR3 comprises 15 residues. CDR1 and CDR2 (germline): MNHEY, SVGAGI. The CDR3 sequence is CASSYSTDGNYGYTF. Here the CDR3 DNA reads TGTGCCAGCAGTTACTCGACTGACGGAAACTATGGCTACACCTTC.

A few counts support this clonotype. This CDR3 is CASSPESGSGEQFF. The CDR3 DNA is TGTGCCAGCTCACCAGAGTCGGGGAGCGGTGAGCAGTTCTTC. J is TRBJ2-1 and V is TRBV18, with D maybe TRBD2 (5 bases). Germline CDR1 reads KGHSH; CDR2 reads LQKENI. The CDR3 has 14 residues. V dropped 2 bases and J dropped 9 bases, with 14 bases sitting between them.

This clonotype was seen a few times. J is TRBJ1-5 and V is TRBV3-1, with a tentative D call TRBD1 (5 bases). CDR3 size: 16 residues. Trimming stripped 4 bases from V and 6 bases from J, with 19 bases between. Germline V lookup: CDR1 LGHDT, CDR2 YNNKEL (reference sequence). CDR3 sequence reads: CASSPKGLGAGQPQHF. The CDR3 bases are TGTGCCAGCAGCCCTAAGGGCCTAGGGGCCGGTCAGCCCCAGCATTTT.

The chain uses TRBV3-1 and TRBJ2-3, with D hard to call. The V gene lost 2 bases and the J gene lost 5 bases, with 20 bases spanning the gap. Germline lookup yields CDR1 LGHDT and CDR2 YNNKEL (reference sequence). The CDR3 is made up of 17 amino acids. CDR3 DNA: TGTGCCAGCAGCCAACCGGCCGGAGTGGTCCTGGGAGATACGCAGTATTTT. Amino acids: CASSQPAGVVLGDTQYF.

The V gene is TRBV7-3, the J gene TRBJ2-5, with D hard to call. The CDR3 extends over 16 amino acids. With 0 bases removed from V and 4 bases from J, the gap between germline ends came to 15 bases. CDR1 is SGHTA and CDR2 is FQGTGA in the germline V gene. CDR3 protein: CASSLTLNGRGETQYF. DNA of the CDR3: TGTGCCAGCAGCTTAACGTTAAACGGGCGCGGAGAGACCCAGTACTTC.

Many counts were recorded for this clonotype. The CDR3 sequence is CASSLRTAVQETQYF. CDR3 nucleotide sequence: TGTGCCAGCAGCCTCCGGACAGCTGTTCAAGAGACCCAGTACTTC. The gene calls are TRBV14 and TRBJ2-5; D perhaps matches TRBD1 (6 bases). V was clipped by 4 bases and J by 2 bases, with 14 bases between them. This CDR3 has 15 residues. Germline CDR1 is SGHDN and CDR2 is FVKESK.